The source of this T cell receptor beta chain is a study of blood T cell repertoires in COVID-19. Across the whole study: Donors in the United States, Italy and Spain gave samples during acute or convalescent COVID-19. PBMCs, B-cell-depleted T cells, or T cells provided the cDNA or gDNA that made up the material.

Produced via immunoSEQ multiplex PCR; TCRdb's table is partial and in-frame only. Of a few hundred thousand clones detected, about nine tenths appear once; the ten largest clones hold around 6.6%. The V gene lost 7 bases and the J gene lost 7 bases, with 20 bases spanning the gap. The CDR3 is 15 amino acids. Germline CDR1 MNHEY, CDR2 SVGAGI. The sequencing sample was made of peripheral blood. The V gene is TRBV6-5, the J gene TRBJ2-1; perhaps TRBD1 as D (5 bases). The receptor was derived from a woman aged 25 to 45 with COVID-19, enrolled during active disease. The CDR3 DNA reads TGTGCCAGCACCGATCGACAGATCTTTGGGAATGAGCAGTTCTTC. Amino acid sequence: CASTDRQIFGNEQFF.